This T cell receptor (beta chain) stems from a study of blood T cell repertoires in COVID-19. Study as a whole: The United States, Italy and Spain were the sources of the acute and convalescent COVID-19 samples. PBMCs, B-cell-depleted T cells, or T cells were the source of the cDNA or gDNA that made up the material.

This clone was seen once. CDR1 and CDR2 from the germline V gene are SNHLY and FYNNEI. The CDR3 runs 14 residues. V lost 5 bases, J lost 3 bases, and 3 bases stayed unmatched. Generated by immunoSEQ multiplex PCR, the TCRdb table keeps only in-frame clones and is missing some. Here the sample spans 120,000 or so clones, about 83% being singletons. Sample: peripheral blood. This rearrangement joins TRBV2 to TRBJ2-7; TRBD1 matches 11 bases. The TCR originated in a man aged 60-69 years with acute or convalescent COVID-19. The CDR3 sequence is CASSPGTGGYEQYF. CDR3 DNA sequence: TGTGCCAGCAGTCCCGGGACAGGGGGCTACGAGCAGTACTTC.